This T cell receptor (beta chain) was sequenced in a study of beta chain features in type 1 diabetes (dated by TCRdb to the late 2010s). Notes on the research overall: No differences in mean age, gender distribution, total cell number or subset yield were found between patients and healthy donors. Regulatory and stem cell-like memory subsets were isolated from only 8 patients and roughly 8 healthy donors, whereas naive and central memory subsets came from all 30 or so donors. Across all samples, fewer than 110,000,000 sorted cells were examined, and cell number per subset correlated strongly with RNA yield. In the study, TCRB repertoires of sorted circulating CD4+ T cell subsets from recently diagnosed type 1 diabetes patients were compared with those of matched healthy donors. What the work shows at the level of the full study, not this receptor alone: At VDJ recombination sites, type 1 diabetes patients had fewer insertions and more deleted nucleotides, which implies abnormalities in thymic rearrangement. In all four CD4+ subsets, TCRB CDR3 length was moderately but significantly shorter in type 1 diabetes patients. Naive, central memory and regulatory TCRB repertoires appeared to be more similar among patients than among healthy donors. HLA sub-analyses involved small numbers of individuals, so any influence of HLA type on TCRB rearrangement remained unresolved. Shorter templates might be favored by PCR, yet because patient and control samples were amplified and corrected together, any such skew would affect both groups equally. Because cDNA was sequenced instead of genomic DNA, highly expressing activated cells could be over-represented, though the groups showed no difference in activation or CD3 levels.

Each donor gave one peripheral blood draw, averaging about 120 mL, which was collected into heparinised tubes. A BD FACSAria II and a panel including CD45RO, CCR7, CD25, CD127, CD95 and CD27 were used to sort naive, central memory, regulatory and stem cell-like memory CD4+ T cells. A purity above 95% was achieved for all sorted populations. Right away, PBMCs were isolated by Lymphoprep density gradient centrifugation and were stained directly, with no culture step. So that batch effects would be minimized, each experiment stained and sorted samples in pairs, pairing one healthy donor with one patient. Relative to germline, V is missing 0 bases and J is missing 9 bases, with 7 bases of the junction outside any gene match. The CDR3 numbers 13 residues from cysteine through phenylalanine. Only CDR3 DNA is held: 39 bases, read in frame from base 1. Reading the germline V gene (reference sequence) gives CDR1 GTSNPN and CDR2 SVGIG.

As to this clone: Its antigen has not been determined. No base qualities exist here, and no much larger clone lies one base off it.

All of the isolated RNA was reverse transcribed with the High Capacity cDNA Reverse Transcription Kit, so expressed TCRB transcripts were sequenced. Deep immunoSEQ sequencing was applied to naive, central memory and regulatory T cell samples, giving an average of roughly 3.6 million total reads per sample. After sorted cells were lysed in RLT buffer, RNA was extracted with DNase-treated RNeasy Micro or Mini kits, with the choice depending on cell number. To prevent cross-contamination, every cell subset was processed on its own, while patient and healthy donor samples were processed together. The immunoSEQ multiplex PCR was used to amplify TCRB sequences from cDNA, yielding 87-bp fragments that span the CDR3 region. The amplicons were sequenced using the Illumina HiSeq platform. In the paper's pipeline: Synthetic template baselines were used to correct PCR bias computationally, reads within Hamming distance 2 were collapsed, and singletons that could not be merged were discarded. Reads were aligned against IMGT so that V, D and J genes, CDR3 length and insertions or deletions at six rearrangement sites could be assigned. Within each subset, clonotype counts were normalized to the number of sorted cells before true diversity and Gini coefficients were calculated with the tcR R package. The overlap coefficient, calculated on TCRB nucleotide sequences, was used to quantify repertoire sharing. TCRdb re-hosts the immuneACCESS table, in-frame sequences only. Its copies lack some clones; in the studies checked, an unresolved V gene accounts for under half of them, and the cause for the rest is not known. Clone size and the V and J calls come from that table; the DNA yielded D and trimming. Here the sample has 200,000 to 300,000 clones; about 30% occur a single time. Around 4% of the sample lies in the top ten.

This TCR came from a man aged 25 to 40 in good health. Sequencing was done on a sample of central memory CD4+ T cells from blood. This receptor chain uses TRBV30 and TRBJ1-2, with TRBD1 identical over 7 junction bases. The CDR3 protein is CAWSVRADRSYTF. The sequenced DNA: TGTGCCTGGAGTGTAAGGGCGGACAGGAGCTACACCTTC.